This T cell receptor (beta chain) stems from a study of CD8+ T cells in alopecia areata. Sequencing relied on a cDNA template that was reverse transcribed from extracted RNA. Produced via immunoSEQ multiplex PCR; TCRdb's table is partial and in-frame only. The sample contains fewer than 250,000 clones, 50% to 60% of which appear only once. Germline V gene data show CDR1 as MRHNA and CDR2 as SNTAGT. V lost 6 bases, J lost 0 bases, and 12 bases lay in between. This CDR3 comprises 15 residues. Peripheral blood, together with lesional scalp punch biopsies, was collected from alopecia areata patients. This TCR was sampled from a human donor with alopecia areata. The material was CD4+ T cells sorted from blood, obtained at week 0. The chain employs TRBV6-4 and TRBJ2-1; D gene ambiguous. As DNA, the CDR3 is TGTGCCAGCAGCGATACCATAAGCTCCTACAATGAGCAGTTCTTC. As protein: CASSDTISSYNEQFF.